This T cell receptor (beta chain) was found in a study of cytomegalovirus exposure and HLA in healthy donors. About this clone: Its antigen is as yet unknown.

Broader study findings: Researchers reported in a later analysis that common viral pathogens appeared linked to several top clusters. Presence/absence analyses took donor sequencing depth as roughly uniform.

From germline, CDR1 is SGHVS and CDR2 FNYEAQ. The junction had 13 bases not matched to a gene; V was cut back by 0 bases and J by 4 bases. This CDR3 has 19 residues. 13 Jbeta primers and 60 Vbeta primers were used for the PCR. The protocol was immunoSEQ multiplex PCR, while the TCRdb copy is restricted to in-frame clones and leaves out a portion. The sample includes tens of thousands of clones, roughly 74% of them seen just once. This chain connects TRBV7-6 to TRBJ1-5; 9 bases line up with TRBD1. This TCR was sampled from a middle-aged woman in good health and CMV-seropositive. Sequencing input: PBMCs. The DNA of the CDR3 is TGTGCCAGCAGCTTAGCCCCCCAGGGACAGGGAACCGCTAATCAGCCCCAGCATTTT. As protein: CASSLAPQGQGTANQPQHF.